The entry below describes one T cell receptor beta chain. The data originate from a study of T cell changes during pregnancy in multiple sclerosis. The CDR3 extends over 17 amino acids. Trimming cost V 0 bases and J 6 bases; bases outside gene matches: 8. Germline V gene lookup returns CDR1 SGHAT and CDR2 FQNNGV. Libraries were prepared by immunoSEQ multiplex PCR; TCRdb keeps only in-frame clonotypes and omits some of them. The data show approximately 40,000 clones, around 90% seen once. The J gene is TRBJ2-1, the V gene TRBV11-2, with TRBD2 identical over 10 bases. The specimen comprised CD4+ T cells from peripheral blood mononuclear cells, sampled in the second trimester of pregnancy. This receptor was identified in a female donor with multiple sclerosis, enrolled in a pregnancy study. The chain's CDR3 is CASSLESWLAGANEQFF. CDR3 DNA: TGTGCCAGCAGCTTAGAGAGTTGGCTAGCGGGAGCCAATGAGCAGTTCTTC.